Given below is one T cell receptor beta chain in context. Its cognate antigen is unknown. These data belong to a study of T cell repertoires in cytomegalovirus infection. Background on the study: In the study, CMV epitopes included recently identified HLA-C-restricted and well-studied HLA-B-restricted ones. In public TCR beta signatures, there were indications of both CMV infection and matching HLA type.

TCRdb fed the reads into MiXCR, producing one record per CDR3 protein. The data show approximately 220,000 distinct CDR3 sequences, 30% to 45% seen once. Study results and caveats: Cumulative public TCR beta family frequency identified carriers of CMV plus the relevant HLA. What dominated the ex vivo response were HLA-C-restricted CMV-specific TCR beta clonotypes.

The CDR3 runs 14 residues. V was trimmed by 0 bases and J by 3 bases, leaving 8 bases between them. Germline CDR1 DFQATT, CDR2 SNEGSKA (reference sequence). Here the sequenced sample was CD8+ T cells from cultured PBMCs, taken from culture after CMV antigen stimulation. This TCR derives from a human donor in good health (CMV status not recorded). Some clones in this sample may be carry-over from other donors' samples. The rearrangement uses TRBV20-1 and TRBJ2-2; D gene unclear. Here the CDR3 reads CSARDDNYTGELFF. The CDR3 DNA sequence: TGCAGTGCTAGAGATGACAATTACACCGGGGAGCTGTTTTTT.